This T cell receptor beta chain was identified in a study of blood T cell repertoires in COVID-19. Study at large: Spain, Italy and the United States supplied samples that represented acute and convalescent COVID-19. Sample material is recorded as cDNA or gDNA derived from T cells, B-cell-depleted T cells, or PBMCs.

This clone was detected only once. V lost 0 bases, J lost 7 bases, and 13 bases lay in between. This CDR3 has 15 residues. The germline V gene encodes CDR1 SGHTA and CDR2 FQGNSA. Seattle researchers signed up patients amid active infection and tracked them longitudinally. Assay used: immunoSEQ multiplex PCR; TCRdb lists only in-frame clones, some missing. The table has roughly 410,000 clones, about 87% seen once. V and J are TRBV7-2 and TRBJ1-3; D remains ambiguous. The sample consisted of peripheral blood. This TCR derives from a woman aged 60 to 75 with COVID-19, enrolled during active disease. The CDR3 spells CASSLAPGGRNTIYF. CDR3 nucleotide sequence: TGTGCCAGCAGCTTAGCGCCGGGTGGTCGGAACACCATATATTTT. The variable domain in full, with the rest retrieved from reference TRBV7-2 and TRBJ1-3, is GAGVSQSPSNKVTEKGKDVELRCDPISGHTALYWYRQSLGQGLEFLIYFQGNSAPDKSGLPSDRFSAERTGGSVSTLTIQRTQQEDSAVYLCASSLAPGGRNTIYFGEGSWLTVV.